The clone carrying this TCR beta chain is termed medium-sized. The data derive from a study of PD-1 and CTLA-4 blockade in melanoma. Here immunoSEQ multiplex PCR was the method, and the copy in TCRdb shows in-frame clones only, minus some. The sample has 15,000 to 20,000 clones, 73% seen once. Germline CDR1 reads SGHKS; CDR2 reads YYEKEE (reference sequence). This CDR3 region has 14 residues. The V and J ends lost 4 bases and 1 base respectively, with 9 bases between them. The V gene is TRBV5-5, the J gene TRBJ1-5, with unresolved D. The material sequenced was CD8+ T cells from peripheral blood, taken before anti-PD-1 treatment. The receptor was isolated from a human donor with melanoma. The CDR3 sequence: CASSRHRSNQPQHF. The CDR3 DNA reads as TGTGCCAGCAGCCGCCACCGGAGCAATCAGCCCCAGCATTTT.